A selection of T cell receptor beta chains follows, all from one sample in a study of cytomegalovirus exposure and HLA in healthy donors. Repertoires were generated with immunoSEQ multiplex PCR, while TCRdb's copy carries only in-frame clones and drops some. The data show roughly 120,000 clones, around 88% seen once. The sequencing sample was made of PBMCs. Every receptor here comes from a young man in good health and CMV-seronegative. The CDR3 runs from the conserved cysteine through the conserved F or W. The D gene is left open where the match is weak. Size is stated for part of the rows, as once, few or many counts, or as a class when the clone is expanded.

>.|TRBD1|TRBV28|17|TRBJ1-6
CASRPTGGNSYNSPLHF
TGTGCCAGCAGGCCTACAGGGGGCAACTCCTATAATTCACCCCTCCACTTT
>.|.|TRBV30|15|TRBJ1-5
CAWSPGTDRNQPQHF
TGTGCCTGGAGTCCGGGTACGGACAGAAATCAGCCCCAGCATTTT
>.|.|TRBV6-5|14|TRBJ1-5
CASSVADSNQPQHF
TGTGCCAGCAGCGTTGCAGATAGCAATCAGCCCCAGCATTTT
>.|.|TRBV5-1|11|TRBJ2-7
CASSLSTEQYF
TGCGCCAGCAGCCTGAGTACCGAGCAGTACTTC
>.|.|TRBV29-1|13|TRBJ2-2
CSVGGVNTGELFF
TGCAGCGTTGGCGGGGTCAACACCGGGGAGCTGTTTTTT
>few|.|TRBV5-4|13|TRBJ2-4
CASSSRGANIQYF
TGTGCCAGCAGCTCACGGGGAGCAAACATTCAGTACTTC
>once|.|TRBV7-9|16|TRBJ1-5
CASSPYSTGDNQPQHF
TGTGCCAGCAGCCCGTACTCGACAGGCGACAATCAGCCCCAGCATTTT
>.|.|TRBV9|16|TRBJ1-2
CASSVALGTGRSGYTF
TGTGCCAGCAGCGTAGCCCTCGGTACAGGGCGCAGTGGCTACACCTTC
>.|.|TRBV4-1|13|TRBJ2-1
CASSQDSAEGPFF
TGCGCCAGCAGCCAAGATTCCGCGGAGGGGCCGTTCTTC
>.|.|TRBV5-1|17|TRBJ2-1
CASSLAVRAGTYNEQFF
TGCGCCAGCAGCTTGGCCGTTCGTGCAGGAACCTACAATGAGCAGTTCTTC
>.|TRBD1|TRBV2|16|TRBJ1-1
CASSDGTGLRYTEAFF
TGTGCCAGCAGTGATGGGACAGGGTTACGGTACACTGAAGCTTTCTTT
>once|.|TRBV11-2|16|TRBJ1-2
CASSSEEAVTSYGYTF
TGTGCCAGCAGCTCTGAGGAGGCAGTAACCTCCTATGGCTACACCTTC
>.|.|TRBV10-3|13|TRBJ1-5
CAIWSGYNQPQHF
TGTGCCATCTGGTCAGGGTACAATCAGCCCCAGCATTTT
>.|.|TRBV20-1|11|TRBJ1-1
CSAGKADEAFF
TGCAGTGCTGGAAAGGCGGATGAAGCTTTCTTT
>.|TRBD1|TRBV18|15|TRBJ2-3
CASSPRAGGKDTQYF
TGTGCCAGCTCACCACGGGCAGGGGGCAAAGATACGCAGTATTTT
>once|TRBD1|TRBV27|14|TRBJ2-1
CASSSSTGGVEQFF
TGTGCCAGCAGTTCCTCGACAGGGGGCGTTGAGCAGTTCTTC
>.|.|TRBV25-1|14|TRBJ1-4
CASHRDWREEKLFF
TGTGCCAGCCACCGGGACTGGCGCGAGGAAAAACTGTTTTTT
>.|.|TRBV10-1|15|TRBJ2-1
CASSESTGIYNEQFF
TGCGCCAGCAGTGAGTCGACGGGAATCTACAATGAGCAGTTCTTC
>.|.|TRBV5-6|18|TRBJ1-5
CASSLRRASGNSNQPQHF
TGTGCCAGCAGCTTAAGGAGGGCTTCCGGGAATAGCAATCAGCCCCAGCATTTT
>once|.|TRBV7-8|14|TRBJ2-7
CASSSGRGSYEQYF
TGTGCCAGCAGTTCCGGGAGAGGGTCCTACGAGCAGTACTTC
>.|TRBD1|TRBV7-2|14|TRBJ1-5
CASSPDRGGQPQHF
TGTGCCAGCAGCCCGGACAGGGGCGGACAGCCCCAGCATTTT
>.|TRBD2|TRBV29-1|13|TRBJ2-1
CSVGLAGGFQQFF
TGCAGCGTTGGACTAGCGGGAGGGTTCCAGCAGTTCTTC
>.|TRBD2|TRBV11-1|16|TRBJ2-5
CASSSGLAGERETQYF
TGTGCCAGCAGCTCGGGACTAGCGGGAGAACGGGAGACCCAGTACTTC
>.|.|TRBV28|12|TRBJ1-1
CASSLLARGAFF
TGTGCCAGCAGTTTGTTGGCCAGGGGAGCTTTCTTT
>.|TRBD1|TRBV6-1|15|TRBJ1-4
CASSVGTVNNEKLFF
TGTGCCAGCAGTGTCGGGACAGTTAACAATGAAAAACTGTTTTTT
>.|.|TRBV6-5|15|TRBJ2-7
CASSFAGLGYDEQYF
TGTGCCAGCAGCTTTGCGGGGCTGGGGTACGACGAGCAGTACTTC
>.|TRBD2|TRBV19|14|TRBJ2-1
CASRIIAGPNEQFF
TGTGCCAGTAGAATCATAGCGGGACCCAATGAGCAGTTCTTC
>.|.|TRBV11-2|14|TRBJ1-6
CASSPTGLGSPLHF
TGTGCCAGCAGCCCAACAGGTTTGGGTTCACCCCTCCACTTT
>.|.|TRBV6-5|11|TRBJ1-1
CASKSGTEAFF
TGTGCCAGCAAGAGTGGCACTGAAGCTTTCTTT
>.|.|TRBV5-1|13|TRBJ1-3
CASRPSTGNTIYF
TGCGCCAGCAGACCATCTACTGGAAACACCATATATTTT
>.|TRBD1|TRBV27|15|TRBJ2-6
CASRQGGSGANVLTF
TGTGCCAGCAGACAGGGGGGCTCTGGGGCCAACGTCCTGACTTTC
>.|TRBD2|TRBV19|15|TRBJ2-4
CASSGLAVAKNIQYF
TGTGCCAGTTCGGGACTAGCGGTAGCCAAAAACATTCAGTACTTC
>.|.|TRBV28|14|TRBJ2-7
CASRIPGSPYEQYF
TGTGCCAGCAGAATCCCCGGTTCTCCCTACGAGCAGTACTTC
>.|.|TRBV9|15|TRBJ2-5
CASSPDGGLMETQYF
TGTGCCAGCAGCCCAGACGGGGGTTTAATGGAGACCCAGTACTTC
>few|.|TRBV28|11|TRBJ2-7
CASMGGYEQYF
TGTGCCAGCATGGGGGGTTACGAGCAGTACTTC
>.|.|TRBV6-4|13|TRBJ1-6
CASRRTENSPLHF
TGTGCCAGCAGGAGGACAGAAAATTCACCCCTCCACTTT
>few|.|TRBV2|13|TRBJ1-5
CASGNRANQPQHF
TGTGCCAGCGGGAACAGGGCGAATCAGCCCCAGCATTTT
>.|TRBD1|TRBV5-1|16|TRBJ1-6
CASTPGQGLYNSPLHF
TGCGCCAGTACCCCGGGACAGGGTCTTTATAATTCACCCCTCCACTTT
>few|TRBD1|TRBV11-2|16|TRBJ2-7
CASSLTGTGGNYEQYF
TGTGCCAGCAGCTTAACCGGGACAGGGGGCAACTACGAGCAGTACTTC
>.|.|TRBV6-1|13|TRBJ1-1
CASSDLGSTEAFF
TGTGCCAGCAGTGACCTAGGTTCCACTGAAGCTTTCTTT
>once|.|TRBV10-1|16|TRBJ1-4
CASSESKIGSNEKLFF
TGCGCCAGCAGTGAGTCGAAAATCGGGTCCAATGAAAAACTGTTTTTT
>.|.|TRBV9|14|TRBJ1-6
CASSVREGDSPLHF
TGTGCCAGCAGCGTCAGAGAGGGTGATTCACCCCTCCACTTT
>.|.|TRBV10-1|18|TRBJ2-1
CASSAGLSRVSSYNEQFF
TGCGCCAGCAGTGCTGGCTTATCCCGGGTTAGCTCCTACAATGAGCAGTTCTTC
>.|.|TRBV9|14|TRBJ2-1
CASSSGLGANEQFF
TGTGCCAGCAGCTCAGGATTAGGGGCCAATGAGCAGTTCTTC
>.|.|TRBV19|14|TRBJ2-3
CASSFGSNTDTQYF
TGTGCCAGTAGTTTTGGTAGCAACACAGATACGCAGTATTTT
>.|.|TRBV27|11|TRBJ2-4
CASSLLNIQYF
TGTGCCAGCAGTCTCCTAAACATTCAGTACTTC
>once|.|TRBV5-1|13|TRBJ1-2
CASSLEGDTGYTF
TGCGCCAGCAGCTTGGAAGGGGACACTGGCTACACCTTC
>.|.|TRBV10-3|16|TRBJ2-5
CAISDTQRGAGETQYF
TGTGCCATCAGTGATACCCAACGAGGGGCGGGGGAGACCCAGTACTTC
>.|.|TRBV19|16|TRBJ1-1
CASSSGSGRGNTEAFF
TGTGCCAGTAGTTCAGGGTCGGGCAGGGGGAACACTGAAGCTTTCTTT
>.|.|TRBV27|13|TRBJ1-5
CASSNTSNQPQHF
TGTGCCAGCAGTAACACTAGCAATCAGCCCCAGCATTTT
>.|TRBD1|TRBV30|16|TRBJ1-1
CAWSLGPGTANTEAFF
TGTGCCTGGAGTTTGGGCCCCGGGACAGCGAACACTGAAGCTTTCTTT